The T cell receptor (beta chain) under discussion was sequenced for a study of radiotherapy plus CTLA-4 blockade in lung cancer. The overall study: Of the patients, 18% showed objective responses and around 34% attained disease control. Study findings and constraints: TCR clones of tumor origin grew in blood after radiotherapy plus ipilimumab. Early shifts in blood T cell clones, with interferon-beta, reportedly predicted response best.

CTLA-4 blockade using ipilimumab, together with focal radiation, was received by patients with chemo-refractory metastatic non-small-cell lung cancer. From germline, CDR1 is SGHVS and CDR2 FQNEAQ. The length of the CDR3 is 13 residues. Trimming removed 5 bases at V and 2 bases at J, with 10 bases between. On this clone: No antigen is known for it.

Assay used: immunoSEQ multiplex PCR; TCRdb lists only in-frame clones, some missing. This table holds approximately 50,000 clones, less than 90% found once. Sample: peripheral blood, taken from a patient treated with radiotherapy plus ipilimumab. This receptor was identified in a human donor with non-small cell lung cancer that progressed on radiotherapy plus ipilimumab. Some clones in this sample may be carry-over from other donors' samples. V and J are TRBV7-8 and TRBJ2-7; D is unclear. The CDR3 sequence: CASSTDITYEQYF. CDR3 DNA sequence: TGTGCCAGCAGCACTGACATCACCTACGAGCAGTACTTC.